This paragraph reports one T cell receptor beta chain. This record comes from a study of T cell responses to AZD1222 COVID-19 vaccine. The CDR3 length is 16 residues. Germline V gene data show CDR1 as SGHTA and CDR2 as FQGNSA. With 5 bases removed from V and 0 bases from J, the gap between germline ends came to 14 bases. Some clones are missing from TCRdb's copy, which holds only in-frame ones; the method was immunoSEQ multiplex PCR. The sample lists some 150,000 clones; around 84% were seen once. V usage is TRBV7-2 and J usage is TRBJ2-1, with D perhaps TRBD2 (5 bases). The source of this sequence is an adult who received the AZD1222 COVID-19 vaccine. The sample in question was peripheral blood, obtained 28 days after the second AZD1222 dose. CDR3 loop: CASSTSGVTSYNEQFF. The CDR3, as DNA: TGTGCCAGCAGCACTTCCGGGGTGACCTCCTACAATGAGCAGTTCTTC.